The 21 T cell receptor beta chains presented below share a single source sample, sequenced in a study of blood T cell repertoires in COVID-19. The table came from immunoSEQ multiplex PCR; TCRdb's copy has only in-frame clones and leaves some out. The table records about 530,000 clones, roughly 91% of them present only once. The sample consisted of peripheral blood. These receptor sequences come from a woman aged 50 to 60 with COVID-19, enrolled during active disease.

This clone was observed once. DNA of the CDR3: TGTGCCTGGAGTGATTGGACAGGGGGCTCAGATACGCAGTATTTT. It yields the protein CAWSDWTGGSDTQYF. The V gene is TRBV30, the J gene TRBJ2-3; the match to TRBD1 covers 11 bases. Trimming cost V 1 base and J 4 bases; bases outside gene matches: 4. Germline CDR1 is GTSNPN and CDR2 is SVGIG (reference sequence). The CDR3 totals 15 residues.

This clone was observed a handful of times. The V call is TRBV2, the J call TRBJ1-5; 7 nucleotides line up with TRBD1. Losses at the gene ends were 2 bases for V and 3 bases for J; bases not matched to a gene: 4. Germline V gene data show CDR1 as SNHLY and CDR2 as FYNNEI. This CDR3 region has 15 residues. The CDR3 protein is CASSEKGADNQPQHF. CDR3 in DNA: TGTGCCAGCAGTGAAAAGGGGGCTGACAATCAGCCCCAGCATTTT.

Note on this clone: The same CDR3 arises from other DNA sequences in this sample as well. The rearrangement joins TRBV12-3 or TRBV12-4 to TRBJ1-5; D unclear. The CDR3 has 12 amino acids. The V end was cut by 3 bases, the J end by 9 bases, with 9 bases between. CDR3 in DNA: TGTGCCAGCAGTTTTGGTCCGGGGCCCCAGCATTTT. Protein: CASSFGPGPQHF.

As DNA, the CDR3 is TGTGCCAGCAGTTCTCCGGGACAGGGCGTTTACGAGCAGTACTTC. It translates to CASSSPGQGVYEQYF. The gene calls are TRBV6-5 and TRBJ2-7, with TRBD1 matching 9 bases. CDR3 length: 15 amino acids. The germline V gene has CDR1 MNHEY and CDR2 SVGAGI. After removal of 4 bases from V and 4 bases from J, the junction contained 8 bases not matched to a gene.

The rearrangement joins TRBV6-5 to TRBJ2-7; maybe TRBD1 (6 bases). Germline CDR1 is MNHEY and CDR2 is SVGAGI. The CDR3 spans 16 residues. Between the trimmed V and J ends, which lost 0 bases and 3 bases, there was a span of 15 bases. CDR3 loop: CASSYSSRTVYYEQYF. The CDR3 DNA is TGTGCCAGCAGTTACTCGAGCCGGACAGTTTACTACGAGCAGTACTTC.

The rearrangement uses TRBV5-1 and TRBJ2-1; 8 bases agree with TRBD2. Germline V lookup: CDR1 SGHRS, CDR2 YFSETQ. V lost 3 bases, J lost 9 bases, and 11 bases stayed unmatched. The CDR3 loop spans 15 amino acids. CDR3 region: CASSSLAGRAGEQFF. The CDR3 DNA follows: TGCGCCAGCAGCTCCTTAGCGGGGCGGGCGGGTGAGCAGTTCTTC.

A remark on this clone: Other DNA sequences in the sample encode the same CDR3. The CDR3 sequence is CASSFSGATDTQYF. The CDR3 coding sequence is TGCGCCAGCAGCTTTAGCGGGGCGACAGATACGCAGTATTTT. The chain recombines TRBV5-1 with TRBJ2-3, with 8 bases matching TRBD2. CDR1 and CDR2 (germline): SGHRS, YFSETQ. The CDR3 length is 14 residues. J lost 3 bases, V lost 2 bases, and 2 bases had no gene match.

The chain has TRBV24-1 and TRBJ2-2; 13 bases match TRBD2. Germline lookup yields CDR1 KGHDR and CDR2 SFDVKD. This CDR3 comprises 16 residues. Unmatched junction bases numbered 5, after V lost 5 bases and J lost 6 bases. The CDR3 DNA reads TGTGCCACCAGTGGGACTAGCGGGGGCCCCTCCGGGGAGCTGTTTTTT. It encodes CATSGTSGGPSGELFF.

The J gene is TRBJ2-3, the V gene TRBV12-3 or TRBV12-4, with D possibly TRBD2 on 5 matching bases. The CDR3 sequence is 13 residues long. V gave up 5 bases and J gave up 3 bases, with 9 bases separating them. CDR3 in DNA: TGTGCCAGCAGTCGCTCGGGAACAGATACGCAGTATTTT. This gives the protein CASSRSGTDTQYF.

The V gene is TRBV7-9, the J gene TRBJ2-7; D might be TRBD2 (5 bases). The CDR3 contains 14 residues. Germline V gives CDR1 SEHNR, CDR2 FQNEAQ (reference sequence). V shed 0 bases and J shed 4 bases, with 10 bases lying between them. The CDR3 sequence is CASSLAGITYEQYF. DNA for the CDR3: TGTGCCAGCAGCTTAGCCGGGATTACATACGAGCAGTACTTC.

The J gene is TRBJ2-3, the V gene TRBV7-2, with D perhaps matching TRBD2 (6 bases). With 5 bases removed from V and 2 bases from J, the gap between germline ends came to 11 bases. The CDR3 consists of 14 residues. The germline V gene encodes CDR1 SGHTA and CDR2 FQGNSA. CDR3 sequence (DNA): TGTGCCAGCAGCCTGCGGGGCCCCACAGATACGCAGTATTTT. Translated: CASSLRGPTDTQYF.

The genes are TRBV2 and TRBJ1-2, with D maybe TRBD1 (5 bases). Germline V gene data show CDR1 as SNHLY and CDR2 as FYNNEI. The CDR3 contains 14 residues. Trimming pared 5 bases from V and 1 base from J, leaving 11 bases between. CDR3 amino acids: CASSYDSLNYGYTF. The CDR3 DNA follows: TGTGCCAGCAGTTATGACAGCCTTAACTATGGCTACACCTTC.

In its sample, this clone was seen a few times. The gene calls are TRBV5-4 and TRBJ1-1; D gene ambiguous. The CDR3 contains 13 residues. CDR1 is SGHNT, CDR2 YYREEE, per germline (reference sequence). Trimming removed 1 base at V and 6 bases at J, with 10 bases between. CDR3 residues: CASSLTGLAEAFF. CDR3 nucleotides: TGTGCCAGCAGCTTGACGGGGTTGGCTGAAGCTTTCTTT.

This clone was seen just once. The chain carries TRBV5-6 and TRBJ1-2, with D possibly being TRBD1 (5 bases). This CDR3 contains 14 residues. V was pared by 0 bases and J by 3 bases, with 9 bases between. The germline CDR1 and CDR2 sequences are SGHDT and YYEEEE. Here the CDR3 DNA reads TGTGCCAGCAGCTTGGGTGTAGGGGACTATGGCTACACCTTC. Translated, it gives CASSLGVGDYGYTF.

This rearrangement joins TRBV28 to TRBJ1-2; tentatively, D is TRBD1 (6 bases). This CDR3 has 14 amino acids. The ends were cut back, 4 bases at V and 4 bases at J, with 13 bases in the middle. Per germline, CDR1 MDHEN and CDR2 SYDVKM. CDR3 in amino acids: CASSSGVMSYGYTF. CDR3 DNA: TGTGCCAGCAGTTCAGGGGTAATGAGCTATGGCTACACCTTC.

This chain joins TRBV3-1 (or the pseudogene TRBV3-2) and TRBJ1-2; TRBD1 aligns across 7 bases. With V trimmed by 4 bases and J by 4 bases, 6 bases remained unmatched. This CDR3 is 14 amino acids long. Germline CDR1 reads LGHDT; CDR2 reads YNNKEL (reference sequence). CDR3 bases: TGTGCCAGCAGCCGACAGGGTTTGAGCTATGGCTACACCTTC. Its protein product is CASSRQGLSYGYTF.

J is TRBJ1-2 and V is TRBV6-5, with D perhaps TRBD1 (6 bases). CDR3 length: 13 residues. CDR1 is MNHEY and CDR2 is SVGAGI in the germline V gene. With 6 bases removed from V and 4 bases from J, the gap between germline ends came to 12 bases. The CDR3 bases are TGTGCCAGCAGCCGGGACACGCTCTATGGCTACACCTTC. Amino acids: CASSRDTLYGYTF.

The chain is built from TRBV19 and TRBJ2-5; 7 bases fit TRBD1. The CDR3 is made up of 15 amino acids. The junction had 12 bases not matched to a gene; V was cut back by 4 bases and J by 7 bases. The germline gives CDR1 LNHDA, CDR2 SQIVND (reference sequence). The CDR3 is CASSTPGQLLSTQYF. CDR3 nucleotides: TGTGCCAGTAGTACCCCGGGACAGTTATTATCGACCCAGTACTTC.

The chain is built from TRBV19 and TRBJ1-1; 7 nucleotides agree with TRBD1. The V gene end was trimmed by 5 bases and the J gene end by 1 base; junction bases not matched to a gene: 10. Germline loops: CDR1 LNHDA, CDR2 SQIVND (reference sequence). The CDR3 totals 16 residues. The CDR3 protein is CASSLWDRDSNTEAFF. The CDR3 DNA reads TGTGCCAGTAGTCTGTGGGACAGAGACTCGAACACTGAAGCTTTCTTT.

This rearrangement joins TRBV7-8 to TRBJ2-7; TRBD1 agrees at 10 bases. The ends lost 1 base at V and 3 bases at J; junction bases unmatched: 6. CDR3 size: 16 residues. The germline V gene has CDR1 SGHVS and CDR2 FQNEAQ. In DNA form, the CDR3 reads TGTGCCAGCAGCTTAGTGGTCCGGACAGGGGGCTACGAGCAGTACTTC. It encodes CASSLVVRTGGYEQYF. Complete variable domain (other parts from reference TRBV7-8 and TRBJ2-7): GAGVSQSPRYKVAKRGQDVALRCDPISGHVSLFWYQQALGQGPEFLTYFQNEAQLDKSGLPSDRFFAERPEGSVSTLKIQRTQQEDSAVYLCASSLVVRTGGYEQYFGPGTRLTVT.

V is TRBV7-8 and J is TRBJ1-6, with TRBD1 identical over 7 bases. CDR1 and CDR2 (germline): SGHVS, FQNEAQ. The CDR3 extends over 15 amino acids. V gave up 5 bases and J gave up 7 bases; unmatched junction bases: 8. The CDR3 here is CASSVSGTENSPLHF. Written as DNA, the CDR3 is TGTGCCAGCAGCGTTTCCGGGACAGAAAATTCACCCCTCCACTTT.